The next 7 T cell receptor beta chains were all read from a single sample in a study of blood T cell repertoires in COVID-19. Sequenced by immunoSEQ multiplex PCR; TCRdb stores in-frame clones only, minus some. The table has over 250,000 clones, over 80% seen once. Sequencing was performed on peripheral blood. These TCRs come from a woman between 40 and 55 years old who had recovered from COVID-19.

J is TRBJ1-4 and V is TRBV11-2; 8 bases match TRBD1. The junction had 2 bases not matched to a gene; V was cut back by 3 bases and J by 5 bases. The CDR3 loop spans 14 amino acids. The V gene's germline CDR1 is SGHAT and CDR2 FQNNGV. The CDR3: CASSFGTGNEKLFF. The CDR3 DNA is TGTGCCAGCAGCTTCGGGACAGGCAATGAAAAACTGTTTTTT. Filled out from reference TRBV11-2 and TRBJ1-4, the complete variable domain reads EAGVAQSPRYKIIEKRQSVAFWCNPISGHATLYWYQQILGQGPKLLIQFQNNGVVDDSQLPKDRFSAERLKGVDSTLKIQPAKLEDSAVYLCASSFGTGNEKLFFGSGTQLSVL.

The rearrangement links TRBV27 to TRBJ2-7, with D possibly matching TRBD1 (6 bases). Germline CDR1 is MNHEY and CDR2 is SMNVEV (reference sequence). The ends were cut back, 2 bases at V and 0 bases at J, with 17 bases in the middle. This CDR3 spans 17 amino acids. DNA of the CDR3: TGTGCCAGCAGTTTAAAACCGACAGGCCCAAGCTCCTACGAGCAGTACTTC. Its protein product is CASSLKPTGPSSYEQYF.

The J gene is TRBJ2-3, the V gene TRBV18; possible D gene TRBD1, 5 bases. Trimming stripped 0 bases from V and 2 bases from J, with 9 bases between. CDR3 size: 15 residues. Germline V gene data show CDR1 as KGHSH and CDR2 as LQKENI. CDR3 protein: CASSPPTRATDTQYF. In nucleotides, the CDR3 is TGTGCCAGCTCACCACCAACCAGGGCCACAGATACGCAGTATTTT. Combining the CDR3 with reference TRBV18 and TRBJ2-3 gives the whole variable domain NAGVMQNPRHLVRRRGQEARLRCSPMKGHSHVYWYRQLPEEGLKFMVYLQKENIIDESGMPKERFSAEFPKEGPSILRIQQVVRGDSAAYFCASSPPTRATDTQYFGPGTRLTVL.

This clone occurred once. The V call is TRBV6-5, the J call TRBJ1-2; possible D gene TRBD1, 6 bases. The CDR3 is 15 amino acids. CDR1 MNHEY and CDR2 SVGAGI come from the germline V gene. V was shortened by 6 bases and J by 4 bases, with 18 bases between the two germline ends. CDR3 residues: CASSPQGARGYGYTF. The CDR3 nucleotides are TGTGCCAGCAGCCCACAGGGAGCCCGGGGCTATGGCTACACCTTC.

The chain has TRBV5-1 and TRBJ1-2, with 8 positions matching TRBD1. The germline CDR1 and CDR2 sequences are SGHRS and YFSETQ. Trimming cost V 4 bases and J 8 bases; bases outside gene matches: 10. CDR3 length: 14 amino acids. CDR3 DNA sequence: TGCGCCAGCAGCCCATATCAGGGGGCGGAAGGCTACACCTTC. Translated, it gives CASSPYQGAEGYTF.

V is TRBV27 and J is TRBJ2-7; 10 bases are a match to TRBD1. Germline trimming cut 5 bases from V and 3 bases from J; bases unmatched to any gene: 4. Germline CDR1 is MNHEY and CDR2 is SMNVEV (reference sequence). The CDR3 contains 14 residues. The CDR3 DNA is TGTGCCAGCAGTAAGACAGGGGGCGGCTACGAGCAGTACTTC. Its protein product is CASSKTGGGYEQYF.

This clone occurred a few times. The chain couples TRBV5-1 to TRBJ2-3, with 7 bases aligning to TRBD2. Trimming at V came to 0 bases and at J to 4 bases, leaving 5 bases not matched to a gene. The CDR3 has 15 residues. Germline-derived CDR1 and CDR2 are SGHRS and YFSETQ. CDR3 bases: TGCGCCAGCAGCTTGGGGCTAGCGGAAGCAGATACGCAGTATTTT. As protein: CASSLGLAEADTQYF.